This section outlines one TCR beta chain sequence together with its context. No antigen is known for it. This sample was taken from a study of OX40 agonist ivuxolimab in advanced cancers. Overall study: The patients received agonistic anti-OX40 (CD134) antibody ivuxolimab. Study-level points and caveats: With doses of 0.1-3.0 mg/kg, partial responders showed among the lowest clonal expansion. Averaging showed that CD8+ T cells had more expanded clones than CD4+ did. Determination of antigen specificity was not performed for the expanded peripheral T cells.

The CDR3 has 13 amino acids. From germline, CDR1 is SGHVS and CDR2 FNYEAQ. The V end lost 0 bases, the J end lost 4 bases, and 7 bases lay between the germline ends. Clones were read by immunoSEQ multiplex PCR, and TCRdb kept only the in-frame ones, dropping some. The repertoire includes 45,000 to 70,000 clones, just over 85% of them detected once, and approximately 1% sits in the top ten. The clonotype was recovered from an adult with an advanced solid tumor such as melanoma, head and neck, liver or kidney cancer. The rearrangement joins TRBV7-6 to TRBJ2-7; D unresolved. The sequenced sample was CD4+ or CD8+ T cells sorted from blood, obtained in a trial of the OX40 agonist ivuxolimab. As DNA, the CDR3 is TGTGCCAGCAGCTTAGCTCAGGTATACGAGCAGTACTTC. Encoded protein: CASSLAQVYEQYF.